Presented here are 5 T cell receptor beta chains from one specimen sequenced in a study of Graves' ophthalmopathy and Graves' hyperthyroidism. RNA transcripts provided the template for amplifying TCR beta CDR3 regions. Second-round multiplex PCR came after first-round RT-PCR with HTBI primers. TCRdb re-called the multiplex PCR reads with MiXCR, one entry per CDR3 protein. The sample lists hundreds of thousands of distinct CDR3 sequences, roughly two fifths occurring once. The sample taken for sequencing was peripheral blood. The receptors originated from an adult man with Graves' ophthalmopathy.

This clonotype was detected ten times or more. One end of the junction is discordant with germline, which a read error may explain. The chain carries TRBV5-1 and TRBJ1-4; no clear D gene. Germline V gives CDR1 SGHRS, CDR2 YFSETQ. This CDR3 comprises 12 residues. In DNA, the CDR3 is TGTGCCAGCAGCCCAGGCAATGAAAAACTGTTTTTT. Translated, it gives CASSPGNEKLFF.

The V and J genes are TRBV6-5 and TRBJ1-5; weak D call: TRBD1 (5 bases). CDR1 is MNHEY and CDR2 is SVGAGI in the germline V gene. The CDR3 has 14 amino acids. Trimming removed 6 bases from V and 4 bases from J, with 13 bases in between. The CDR3 region has the DNA TGTGCCAGCAGCCCACAGGTGGGAAATCAGCCCCAGCATTTT. Protein sequence: CASSPQVGNQPQHF.

The gene calls are TRBV19 and TRBJ2-7, with 9 bases that match TRBD1. Trimming took 6 bases from V and 1 from J; bases not matched to a gene: 10. Germline CDR1 LNHDA, CDR2 SQIVND (reference sequence). The CDR3 has 16 residues. CDR3 residues: CASRVGTGFRSYEQYF. CDR3 nucleotide sequence: TGTGCCAGTAGGGTAGGGACAGGGTTTAGGTCCTACGAGCAGTACTTC.

This clonotype was recorded many times. The rearrangement uses TRBV6-5 and TRBJ1-6; the D is unclear. CDR1 and CDR2 from the germline V gene are MNHEY and SVGAGI. The V end lost 2 bases, the J end lost 9 bases, and 11 bases lay between the germline ends. The CDR3 has 14 amino acids. The CDR3 protein is CASSYRHGSSPLHF. The DNA of the CDR3 is TGTGCCAGCAGTTACCGTCACGGATCTTCACCCCTCCACTTT.

Details on this clonotype: The final CDR3 position lacks the conserved phenylalanine or tryptophan, pointing to a likely read error. The DNA is left out, because the CDR3 cannot be placed on it with certainty; the CDR3 is given as TCRdb lists it. The gene calls are TRBV24-1 and TRBJ1-6. Counting both end residues, the CDR3 totals 8 amino acids. The V gene's germline CDR1 is KGHDR and CDR2 SFDVKD. CDR3 loop: CATSDLNS.